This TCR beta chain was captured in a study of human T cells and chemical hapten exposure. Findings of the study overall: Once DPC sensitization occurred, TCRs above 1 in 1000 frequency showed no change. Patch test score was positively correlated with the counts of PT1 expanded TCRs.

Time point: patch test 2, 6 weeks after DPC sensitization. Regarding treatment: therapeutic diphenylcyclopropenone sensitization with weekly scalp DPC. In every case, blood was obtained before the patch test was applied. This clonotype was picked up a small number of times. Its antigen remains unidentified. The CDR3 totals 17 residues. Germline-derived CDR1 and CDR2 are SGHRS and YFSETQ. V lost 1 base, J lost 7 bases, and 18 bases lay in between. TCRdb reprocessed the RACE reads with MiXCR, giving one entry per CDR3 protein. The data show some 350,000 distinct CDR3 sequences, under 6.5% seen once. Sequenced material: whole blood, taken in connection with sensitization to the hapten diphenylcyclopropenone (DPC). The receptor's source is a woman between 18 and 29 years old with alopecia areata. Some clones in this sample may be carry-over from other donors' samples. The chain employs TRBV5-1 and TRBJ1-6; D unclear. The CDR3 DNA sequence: TGCGCCAGCAGCTTGTACCAATCAAAGTCCAGAAATTCACCCCTCCACTTT. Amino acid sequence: CASSLYQSKSRNSPLHF. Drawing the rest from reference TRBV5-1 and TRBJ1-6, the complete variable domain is KAGVTQTPRYLIKTRGQQVTLSCSPISGHRSVSWYQQTPGQGLQFLFEYFSETQRNKGNFPGRFSGRQFSNSRSEMNVSTLELGDSALYLCASSLYQSKSRNSPLHFGNGTRLTVT.